The source of this TCR beta chain is a study of blood T cell repertoires in COVID-19. In the original analysis: Estimation of nucleated cell counts was performed using reference gene primer amplification. The assay was immunoSEQ multiplex PCR, and TCRdb's table has in-frame clones only and misses some. That table is the source of V, J and clone size, and D and trimming were worked out from the DNA. The sample contains roughly 300,000 clones, over 75% of which appear only once. Looked up from germline, CDR1 is MNHNS and CDR2 is SASEGT. V was shortened by 4 bases and J by 7 bases, with 19 bases between the two germline ends. The CDR3 is 16 residues long.

The sequenced material came from peripheral blood. The sequence was obtained from a human donor in a cohort sampled during active COVID-19. The V gene is TRBV6-1, the J gene TRBJ1-4; no firm D call. In DNA, the CDR3 is TGTGCCAGCAGTGGACACGGGGATCCCGCCAGTGAAAAACTGTTTTTT. Its protein is CASSGHGDPASEKLFF.